This passage covers 18 T cell receptor beta chains from one sample sequenced in a study of molecular identifiers for immune sequencing clone quantification. TCRdb redid the calling of the PCR reads with MiXCR, one entry per CDR3 protein. The sample lists some 650,000 distinct CDR3 sequences, 15% to 20% seen once, with under 0.95% in the top ten. The sequencing input was naive CD8+ T cells from blood, with Jurkat cell RNA spiked in. Subset noted: FACS-sorted CD8+CD4-CCR7+CD45RA+ naive T cells. Receptor source: a human donor in good health. Some libraries in this study had Jurkat cell RNA spiked in.

About this clonotype: This could be a read error, since a much larger clone is one nucleotide away. J is TRBJ2-1 and V is TRBV15; perhaps TRBD2 as D (6 bases). The V end lost 6 bases, the J end lost 4 bases, and 10 bases lay between the germline ends. The CDR3 runs 13 residues. Germline V CDR1 and CDR2: LNHNV, YYDKDF (reference sequence). In nucleotides, the CDR3 is TGTGCCACCAGGGGGACTGGATACAATGAGCAGTTCTTC. Its protein is CATRGTGYNEQFF.

The sample holds many counts of this clonotype. The chain combines TRBV5-8 with TRBJ1-5, with D possibly being TRBD1 (5 bases). This CDR3 contains 15 residues. From germline, CDR1 is SGHTS and CDR2 YDEGEE. The V and J ends lost 0 bases and 7 bases respectively, with 14 bases between them. The CDR3 DNA is TGTGCCAGCAGCTTGGAGTCAGGGTCAGGCCAGCCCCAGCATTTT. It codes for CASSLESGSGQPQHF.

The chain has TRBV14 and TRBJ1-1; no firm D call. CDR1 and CDR2 from the germline V gene are SGHDN and FVKESK. V was pared by 4 bases and J by 1 base, with 7 bases between. The CDR3 covers 13 residues. CDR3 residues: CASSRARNTEAFF. In nucleotides, the CDR3 is TGTGCCAGCAGCCGAGCCAGGAACACTGAAGCTTTCTTT.

V usage is TRBV7-2 and J usage is TRBJ2-7; the D gene is possibly TRBD1 (5 bases). Trimming pared 4 bases from V and 2 bases from J, leaving 12 bases between. The germline V gene has CDR1 SGHTA and CDR2 FQGNSA. This CDR3 is built from 14 residues. CDR3: CASSSGIFAYEQYF. CDR3 nucleotide sequence: TGTGCCAGCAGCTCAGGGATCTTTGCCTACGAGCAGTACTTC.

This CDR3 is CASSFRAIYGYTF. The CDR3 bases are TGTGCCAGCAGTTTCAGGGCAATCTATGGCTACACCTTC. The J gene is TRBJ1-2, the V gene TRBV12-3 or TRBV12-4; maybe TRBD1 (5 bases). This CDR3 is built from 13 residues. V was pared by 3 bases and J by 4 bases, with 9 bases between.

In this sample, this clonotype turned up many times. The chain couples TRBV27 to TRBJ1-5, with a weak D call TRBD1 (6 bases). Germline CDR1 and CDR2: MNHEY and SMNVEV (reference sequence). V dropped 6 bases and J dropped 4 bases, with 13 bases sitting between them. This CDR3 spans 14 amino acids. The CDR3 DNA follows: TGTGCCAGCAGGGCAGGGGTGAGGAATCAGCCCCAGCATTTT. Translated: CASRAGVRNQPQHF.

This chain uses TRBV20-1 with TRBJ2-1, with TRBD1 matching 11 bases. With V trimmed by 6 bases and J by 4 bases, 8 bases remained unmatched. The CDR3 runs 15 residues. Germline V lookup: CDR1 DFQATT, CDR2 SNEGSKA (reference sequence). CDR3 loop: CSAGEGTGGYNEQFF. The CDR3 DNA follows: TGCAGTGCCGGAGAGGGGACAGGGGGTTACAATGAGCAGTTCTTC.

This clonotype was seen more than once but under ten times. This sequence joins TRBV19 and TRBJ1-5, with a tentative D call TRBD1 (6 bases). The germline gives CDR1 LNHDA, CDR2 SQIVND (reference sequence). The CDR3 covers 16 residues. Trimming took 1 base from V and 9 from J, leaving 19 bases between them. The CDR3 DNA reads as TGTGCCAGTAGTATAGGCTATGTGGGGGGGCGAGTGCCCCAGCATTTT. Protein product: CASSIGYVGGRVPQHF.

This clonotype was observed many times. J is TRBJ1-1 and V is TRBV30; D is undetermined. Trimming cost V 3 bases and J 0 bases, with 8 bases left between them. Per germline, CDR1 GTSNPN and CDR2 SVGIG (reference sequence). The CDR3 extends over 13 amino acids. As DNA, the CDR3 is TGTGCCTGGAGCGGACTGCTGAACACTGAAGCTTTCTTT. Translation: CAWSGLLNTEAFF.

This clonotype has more than one count but fewer than ten. The genes are TRBV5-1 and TRBJ1-1, with 9 bases aligning to TRBD1. CDR1 is SGHRS and CDR2 is YFSETQ in the germline V gene. J was trimmed by 4 bases and V by 5 bases; bases with no gene match: 3. This CDR3 spans 13 amino acids. The chain's CDR3 is CASRVGQGTEAFF. The CDR3, as DNA: TGCGCCAGCAGGGTGGGACAGGGCACTGAAGCTTTCTTT.

This clonotype occurred a few times. This chain joins TRBV15 and TRBJ1-2, with D uncertain. Germline-derived CDR1 and CDR2 are LNHNV and YYDKDF (reference sequence). This CDR3 spans 15 amino acids. V was cut by 3 bases and J by 0 bases, with 11 bases left in between. The CDR3 spells CATSSIPRSNYGYTF. The CDR3 DNA sequence: TGTGCCACCAGCAGTATCCCAAGATCTAACTATGGCTACACCTTC.

The chain couples TRBV2 to TRBJ2-1; D might be TRBD2 (5 bases). CDR3 length: 15 residues. Between the trimmed V and J ends, which lost 3 bases and 0 bases, there was a span of 9 bases. Germline loops: CDR1 SNHLY, CDR2 FYNNEI. The CDR3 DNA reads as TGTGCCAGCAGTGATTTGGGGAGCTCCTACAATGAGCAGTTCTTC. Its translation is CASSDLGSSYNEQFF.

Notes on this clonotype: This clone may be a read error of a much larger clone one base away. J is TRBJ2-2 and V is TRBV9, with D possibly being TRBD2 (6 bases). Germline V CDR1 and CDR2: SGDLS, YYNGEE. This CDR3 is built from 15 residues. The CDR3 bases are TGTGCCAGCAGCGGACTAGTGGAATCGACCGGGGAGCTGGTTTTT. This codes for CASSGLVESTGELVF. Combining the CDR3 with reference TRBV9 and TRBJ2-2 gives the whole variable domain DSGVTQTPKHLITATGQRVTLRCSPRSGDLSVYWYQQSLDQGLQFLIQYYNGEERAKGNILERFSAQQFPDLHSELNLSSLELGDSALYFCASSGLVESTGELVFGEGSRLTVL.

This clonotype was picked up a small number of times. The chain couples TRBV4-3 to TRBJ2-2; D gene ambiguous. CDR1 is LGHNA, CDR2 YSLEER, per germline. The CDR3 extends over 17 amino acids. Trimming removed 0 bases from V and 4 bases from J, with 15 bases in between. CDR3 in DNA: TGCGCCAGCAGCCAAGATCGACACTTACAAGGCACCGGGGAGCTGTTTTTT. Protein product: CASSQDRHLQGTGELFF.

The table lists this clonotype with many counts. V is TRBV2 and J is TRBJ2-3; D is undetermined. Germline V gene data show CDR1 as SNHLY and CDR2 as FYNNEI. V was pared by 2 bases and J by 0 bases, with 9 bases between. The CDR3 covers 15 residues. DNA for the CDR3: TGTGCCAGCAGTGAATGGGCAGAAAGCACAGATACGCAGTATTTT. Encoded protein: CASSEWAESTDTQYF. Together with reference TRBV2 and TRBJ2-3, the CDR3 gives the full variable domain: EPEVTQTPSHQVTQMGQEVILRCVPISNHLYFYWYRQILGQKVEFLVSFYNNEISEKSEIFDDQFSVERPDGSNFTLKIRSTKLEDSAMYFCASSEWAESTDTQYFGPGTRLTVL.

A note on this clonotype: It may be a read error: a sequence one base away is much more abundant. V gene TRBV27 combines with J gene TRBJ2-7; D perhaps matches TRBD2 (5 bases). This CDR3 spans 14 amino acids. Trimming took off 8 bases at V and 7 bases at J, with 21 bases between the two ends. From germline, CDR1 is MNHEY and CDR2 SMNVEV (reference sequence). CDR3 region: CASGRGMGVREQYF. In nucleotides, the CDR3 is TGTGCCAGCGGCCGAGGGATGGGAGTTAGAGAGCAGTACTTC.

With respect to this clonotype: One junction end disagrees with the germline gene, perhaps due to a read error. The V gene is TRBV27, the J gene TRBJ2-2; TRBD2 might be the D (6 bases). The germline CDR1 and CDR2 sequences are MNHEY and SMNVEV (reference sequence). The CDR3 is 14 amino acids. CDR3 sequence reads: CASSFRGSPGGLFF. CDR3 nucleotides: TGTGCCAGCAGTTTTCGAGGGAGCCCCGGGGGGCTGTTTTTT.

On this clonotype itself: This may be a read error, as it is one base from a much larger clone. The chain has TRBV5-1 and TRBJ2-7; possibly TRBD1 for D (6 bases). Germline V CDR1 and CDR2: SGHRS, YFSETQ. The CDR3 spans 15 residues. The V end lost 7 bases, the J end lost 5 bases, and 22 bases lay between the germline ends. The CDR3 sequence: CASGSDSNFGDEQYF. The CDR3 DNA sequence: TGCGCCAGCGGCTCGGACAGTAACTTTGGTGACGAGCAGTACTTC.